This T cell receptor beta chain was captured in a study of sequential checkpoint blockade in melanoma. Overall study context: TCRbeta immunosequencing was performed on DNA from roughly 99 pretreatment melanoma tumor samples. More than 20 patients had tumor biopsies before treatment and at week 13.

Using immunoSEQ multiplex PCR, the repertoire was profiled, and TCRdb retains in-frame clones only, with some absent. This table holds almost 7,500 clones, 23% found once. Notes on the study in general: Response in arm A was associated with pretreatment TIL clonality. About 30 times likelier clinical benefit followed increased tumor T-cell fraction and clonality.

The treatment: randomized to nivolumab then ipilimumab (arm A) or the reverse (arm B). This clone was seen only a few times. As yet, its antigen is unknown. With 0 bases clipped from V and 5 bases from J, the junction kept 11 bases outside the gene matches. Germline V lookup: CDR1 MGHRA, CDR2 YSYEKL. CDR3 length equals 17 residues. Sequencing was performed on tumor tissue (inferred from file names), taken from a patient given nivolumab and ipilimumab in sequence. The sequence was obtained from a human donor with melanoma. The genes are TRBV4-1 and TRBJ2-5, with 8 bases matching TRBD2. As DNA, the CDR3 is TGCGCCAGCAGCCAAGAGGGCTCAAGCGGGAGATGGGAGACCCAGTACTTC. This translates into CASSQEGSSGRWETQYF.